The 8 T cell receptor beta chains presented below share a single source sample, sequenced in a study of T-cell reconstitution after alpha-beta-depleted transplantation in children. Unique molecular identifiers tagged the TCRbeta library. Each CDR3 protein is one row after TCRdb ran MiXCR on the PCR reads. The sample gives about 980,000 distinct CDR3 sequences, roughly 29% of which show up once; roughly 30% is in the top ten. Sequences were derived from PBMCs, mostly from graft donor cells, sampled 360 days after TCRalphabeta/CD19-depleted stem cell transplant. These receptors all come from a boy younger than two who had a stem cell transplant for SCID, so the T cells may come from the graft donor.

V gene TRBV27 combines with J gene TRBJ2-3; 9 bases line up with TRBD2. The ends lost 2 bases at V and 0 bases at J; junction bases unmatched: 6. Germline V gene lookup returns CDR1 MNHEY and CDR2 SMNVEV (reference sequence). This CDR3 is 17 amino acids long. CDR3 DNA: TGTGCCAGCAGTTTACTAGCGGGGATTTCTAGCACAGATACGCAGTATTTT. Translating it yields CASSLLAGISSTDTQYF.

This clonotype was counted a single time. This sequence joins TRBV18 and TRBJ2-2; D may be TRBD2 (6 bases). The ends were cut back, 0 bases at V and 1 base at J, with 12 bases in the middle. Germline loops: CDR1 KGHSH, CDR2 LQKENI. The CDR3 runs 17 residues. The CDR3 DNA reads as TGTGCCAGCTCACCACCGGGCGGGAAGGTGAACACCGGGGAGCTGTTTTTT. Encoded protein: CASSPPGGKVNTGELFF. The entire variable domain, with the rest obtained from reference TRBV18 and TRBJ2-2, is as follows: NAGVMQNPRHLVRRRGQEARLRCSPMKGHSHVYWYRQLPEEGLKFMVYLQKENIIDESGMPKERFSAEFPKEGPSILRIQQVVRGDSAAYFCASSPPGGKVNTGELFFGEGSRLTVL.

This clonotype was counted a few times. Here the CDR3 DNA reads TGCAGTGCTAGAGACCCGGGACAGTCCACAGATACGCAGTATTTT. Protein: CSARDPGQSTDTQYF. This sequence joins TRBV20-1 and TRBJ2-3; 7 bases map to TRBD1. The CDR3 runs to 15 residues. Trimming cost V 0 bases and J 2 bases; bases outside gene matches: 5. The germline V gene encodes CDR1 DFQATT and CDR2 SNEGSKA (reference sequence).

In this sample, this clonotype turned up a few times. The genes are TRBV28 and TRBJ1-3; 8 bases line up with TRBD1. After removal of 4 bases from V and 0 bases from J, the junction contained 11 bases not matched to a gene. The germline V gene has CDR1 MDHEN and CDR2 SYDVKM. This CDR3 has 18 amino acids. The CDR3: CASSSPGGRPHSGNTIYF. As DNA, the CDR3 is TGTGCCAGCAGTTCTCCAGGGGGCCGGCCCCACTCTGGAAACACCATATATTTT.

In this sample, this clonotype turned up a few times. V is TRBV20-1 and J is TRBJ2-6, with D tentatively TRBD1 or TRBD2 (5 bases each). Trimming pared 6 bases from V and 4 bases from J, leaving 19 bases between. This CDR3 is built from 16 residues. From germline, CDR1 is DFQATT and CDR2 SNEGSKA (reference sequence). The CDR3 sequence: CSALGTDARGANVLTF. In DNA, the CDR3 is TGCAGTGCCCTTGGGACGGACGCTAGGGGGGCCAACGTCCTGACTTTC.

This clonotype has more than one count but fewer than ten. CDR3 residues: CASSLVARGRSGANVLTF. Here the CDR3 DNA reads TGTGCCAGCAGCTTAGTGGCCAGGGGGCGGTCTGGGGCCAACGTCCTGACTTTC. The chain combines TRBV7-3 with TRBJ2-6; TRBD1 matches at 8 bases. V lost 2 bases to trimming and J lost 1 base; unmatched junction nucleotides: 7. This CDR3 is 18 amino acids long. Germline V gives CDR1 SGHTA, CDR2 FQGTGA.

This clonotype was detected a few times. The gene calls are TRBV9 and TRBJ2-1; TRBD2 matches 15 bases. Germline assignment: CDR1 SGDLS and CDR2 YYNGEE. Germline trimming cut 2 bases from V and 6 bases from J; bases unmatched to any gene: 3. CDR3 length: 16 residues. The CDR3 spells CASSVRTSGGANEQFF. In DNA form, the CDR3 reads TGTGCCAGCAGCGTGAGGACTAGCGGGGGGGCCAATGAGCAGTTCTTC.

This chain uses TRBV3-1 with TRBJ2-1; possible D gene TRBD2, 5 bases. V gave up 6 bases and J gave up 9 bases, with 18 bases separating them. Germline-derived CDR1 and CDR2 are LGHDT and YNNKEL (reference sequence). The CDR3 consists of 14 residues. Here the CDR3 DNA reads TGTGCCAGCAGGCCTGCGGGCCTCTCGCGTGAGCAGTTCTTC. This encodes CASRPAGLSREQFF.